Sequencing of this T cell receptor (beta chain) was carried out in a study of CD8 T cells in Susac syndrome. Whole-study results and caveats: The TCR sequencing and HLA analysis in the study involved a relatively small number of individuals, as the study acknowledged.

RNA totalling about 0.5 to 1 ug underwent reverse transcription with random hexamers. By means of immunoSEQ multiplex PCR, TCR beta CDR3 spanning 54 Vbeta and 13 Jbeta underwent amplification. A single record per CDR3 protein comes from TCRdb applying MiXCR to the immunoSEQ multiplex PCR reads. The table shows 150,000 or so distinct CDR3 sequences, with around 93% occurring only once. CDR1 and CDR2 from the germline V gene are MNHEY and SVGAGI. V was clipped by 0 bases and J by 5 bases, with 8 bases between them. The CDR3 spans 14 residues. Worth noting for this clonotype: The antigen is unknown.

The source is a human donor in good health. The V gene is TRBV6-5, the J gene TRBJ1-5, with D tentatively TRBD1 (6 bases). The source material was CD4+ T cells from PBMCs. The CDR3 DNA sequence: TGTGCCAGCAGTTACTCGGGGGGGCATCAGCCCCAGCATTTT. Translating it yields CASSYSGGHQPQHF.